Presented here are 19 T cell receptor beta chains from one specimen sequenced in a study of post-analysis software for immune sequencing data. Antigens of these TCRs are unknown. TCR beta libraries were prepared from cDNA with unique molecular identifiers. One entry per CDR3 protein, called by TCRdb with MiXCR from the PCR reads. Of some 450,000 distinct CDR3 sequences in the sample, under 55% were seen once. The study, taken as a whole, reports: Controls showed lower frequencies than patients for several TRBV segments, and TRBV5-6, TRBV5-1 and TRBV20-1 were among these.

The sequenced material came from blood. The receptors come from a girl aged 5 to 17 with multiple sclerosis.

This clonotype has a single count. The chain links TRBV29-1 to TRBJ2-7, with TRBD2 identical over 7 bases. CDR1 and CDR2 from the germline V gene are SQVTM and ANQGSEA. V was pared by 0 bases and J by 0 bases, with 5 bases of the junction left unmatched. There are 15 residues in the CDR3. The CDR3 DNA reads as TGCAGCGTTGAAGATAGGTCTAGCGGCTCCTACGAGCAGTACTTC. Translation gives CSVEDRSSGSYEQYF.

This chain connects TRBV2 to TRBJ2-7; no clear D gene. Germline V gene lookup returns CDR1 SNHLY and CDR2 FYNNEI. The length of the CDR3 is 16 residues. Trimming removed 4 bases at V and 3 bases at J, with 19 bases between. CDR3 amino acids: CASSGFLGGAYYEQYF. The CDR3 DNA reads TGTGCCAGCAGTGGGTTCCTTGGCGGAGCCTACTACGAGCAGTACTTC.

V usage is TRBV7-9 and J usage is TRBJ1-5; 8 bases map to TRBD1. V was clipped by 5 bases and J by 5 bases; unmatched bases: 5. CDR1 and CDR2 from the germline V gene are SEHNR and FQNEAQ (reference sequence). The CDR3 is made up of 14 amino acids. CDR3 loop: CASSPDRGHQPQHF. The CDR3 DNA sequence: TGTGCCAGCAGCCCCGACAGGGGCCATCAGCCCCAGCATTTT.

This clonotype has just one count. This is likely a read error, given that the CDR3 carries no conserved phenylalanine or tryptophan at its end. The V gene is TRBV7-3, the J gene TRBJ2-1; 10 nucleotides agree with TRBD2. After removal of 5 bases from V and 7 bases from J, the junction contained 8 bases not matched to a gene. The CDR3 extends over 15 amino acids. Germline V CDR1 and CDR2: SGHTA, FQGTGA. The DNA of the CDR3 is TGTGCCAGCAGCAAGTTAGCGGGAGGTGAGAATGAGCAGTTCATC. Amino acids: CASSKLAGGENEQFI.

This clonotype was observed a handful of times. The chain joins TRBV12-3 or TRBV12-4 to TRBJ2-5; a weak D match, TRBD2 (6 bases). Between the trimmed V and J ends, which lost 3 bases and 1 base, there was a span of 9 bases. The CDR3 runs to 14 residues. The CDR3 DNA follows: TGTGCCAGCAGTTTCAGCGGGTCCCAAGAGACCCAGTACTTC. Amino acid sequence: CASSFSGSQETQYF.

The chain combines TRBV11-2 with TRBJ2-1, with 14 bases fitting TRBD2. Germline CDR1 reads SGHAT; CDR2 reads FQNNGV. Trimming took 4 bases from V and 1 from J; bases not matched to a gene: 15. The CDR3 is 21 amino acids. CDR3: CASSSPSGTSGRGRSYNEQFF. CDR3 coding DNA: TGTGCCAGCAGCTCCCCGAGTGGGACTAGCGGGAGAGGGCGGTCCTACAATGAGCAGTTCTTC.

This clonotype was observed a handful of times. The chain combines TRBV7-2 with TRBJ2-1; D is unclear. This CDR3 region has 12 residues. CDR1 SGHTA and CDR2 FQGNSA come from the germline V gene. Trimming cost V 2 bases and J 10 bases, with 9 bases left between them. CDR3 sequence: CASSLMSEEQFF. For the CDR3, the DNA is TGTGCCAGCAGCTTAATGTCAGAAGAGCAGTTCTTC.

This rearrangement joins TRBV6-2 or TRBV6-3 to TRBJ2-4, with D maybe TRBD2 (5 bases). The V and J ends lost 3 bases and 9 bases respectively, with 18 bases between them. The CDR3 loop spans 15 amino acids. CDR1 is MNHEY and CDR2 is SVGEGT in the germline V gene. CDR3 nucleotides: TGTGCCAGCAGTTATGATTACCCTAGCCAGGTCATTCAGTACTTC. It codes for CASSYDYPSQVIQYF.

V and J are TRBV5-1 and TRBJ2-3, with D uncertain. V was cut by 0 bases and J by 6 bases, with 14 bases left in between. Germline CDR1 and CDR2: SGHRS and YFSETQ. This CDR3 is built from 15 residues. CDR3 protein: CASSLGTHPSDTQYF. CDR3 DNA sequence: TGCGCCAGCAGCTTGGGAACCCATCCTTCCGATACGCAGTATTTT.

The sample holds a few counts of this clonotype. The chain has TRBV7-6 and TRBJ2-3, with 10 bases that match TRBD2. Trimming took 5 bases from V and 6 from J; bases not matched to a gene: 14. The CDR3 is made up of 17 amino acids. Looked up from germline, CDR1 is SGHVS and CDR2 is FNYEAQ. CDR3 sequence reads: CASSPLRTSGNRDTQYF. The CDR3 DNA reads TGTGCCAGCAGCCCCCTGCGGACTAGCGGCAACCGTGATACGCAGTATTTT.

The chain employs TRBV12-3 or TRBV12-4 and TRBJ2-1; 13 nucleotides agree with TRBD2. V was clipped by 7 bases and J by 8 bases; unmatched bases: 5. The CDR3 extends over 14 amino acids. CDR3 protein: CASTTSGRAYEQFF. CDR3 DNA sequence: TGTGCCAGCACTACTAGCGGGAGGGCTTATGAGCAGTTCTTC.

This chain connects TRBV20-1 to TRBJ2-1, with a possible D match to TRBD1 (6 bases). V was clipped by 0 bases and J by 4 bases, with 10 bases between them. The germline gives CDR1 DFQATT, CDR2 SNEGSKA (reference sequence). The CDR3 spans 14 residues. The chain's CDR3 is CSARDPTGYNEQFF. In DNA, the CDR3 is TGCAGTGCTAGAGATCCGACAGGTTACAATGAGCAGTTCTTC.

The rearrangement uses TRBV10-3 and TRBJ2-7; D not resolved. Germline CDR1 is ENHRY and CDR2 is SYGVKD. V lost 4 bases and J lost 0, with 7 bases in between. This CDR3 is built from 13 residues. DNA of the CDR3: TGTGCCATCAGTGGGGGTCTCTCCTACGAGCAGTACTTC. This sequence encodes CAISGGLSYEQYF.

The genes are TRBV6-5 and TRBJ2-7; 9 bases are shared with TRBD2. The ends lost 0 bases at V and 0 bases at J; junction bases unmatched: 9. The CDR3 is 18 residues long. Germline loops: CDR1 MNHEY, CDR2 SVGAGI. CDR3 sequence reads: CASSYSTSGHLSSYEQYF. The CDR3 nucleotides read TGTGCCAGCAGTTACTCGACTAGCGGACATCTCAGCTCCTACGAGCAGTACTTC.

CDR3 in amino acids: CSAREPATTDTQYF. As DNA, the CDR3 is TGCAGTGCTAGAGAACCTGCAACCACAGATACGCAGTATTTT. This chain uses TRBV20-1 with TRBJ2-3, with D hard to call. The V and J ends lost 0 bases and 2 bases respectively, with 9 bases between them. The CDR3 has 14 amino acids. Germline values: CDR1 DFQATT, CDR2 SNEGSKA (reference sequence).

The chain combines TRBV27 with TRBJ2-3, with TRBD2 matching 10 bases. The CDR3 contains 17 residues. Per germline, CDR1 MNHEY and CDR2 SMNVEV (reference sequence). V was pared by 2 bases and J by 6 bases, with 11 bases of the junction left unmatched. Written as DNA, the CDR3 is TGTGCCAGCAGTTTAGGTCTAGCGGGAGTGCGCGGCGATACGCAGTATTTT. Translating gives CASSLGLAGVRGDTQYF.

The V and J genes are TRBV7-3 and TRBJ2-7; D possibly corresponds to TRBD2 (5 bases). Looked up from germline, CDR1 is SGHTA and CDR2 is FQGTGA. V gave up 2 bases and J gave up 0 bases, with 11 bases separating them. The CDR3 sequence is 15 residues long. CDR3 in DNA: TGTGCCAGCAGCTTACTAGCTAGTAGCTCCTACGAGCAGTACTTC. This encodes CASSLLASSSYEQYF.

This clonotype was detected only a few times. The chain couples TRBV6-6 to TRBJ1-4, with D maybe TRBD1 (5 bases). The germline V and J ends were trimmed by 2 bases and 7 bases, with 11 bases remaining between them. The CDR3 runs 14 residues. Germline values: CDR1 MNHNY, CDR2 SVGAGI (reference sequence). In nucleotides, the CDR3 is TGTGCCAGCAGTTACAGAGGGGCGCCTGAAAAACTGTTTTTT. It is translated as CASSYRGAPEKLFF.

V usage is TRBV20-1 and J usage is TRBJ2-5; the match to TRBD2 covers 11 bases. Matching the DNA end better, TRBJ2-7 makes the J call doubtful. The CDR3 covers 16 residues. Germline V gene sequence: CDR1 DFQATT, CDR2 SNEGSKA (reference sequence). The CDR3 DNA follows: TGCAGTGCTAGGGGTACCCTACTAGCGGGAGAGGGCGAGCAGTACTTC. This translates into CSARGTLLAGEGEQYF.